This TCR beta chain was identified in a study of T cell repertoires in cytomegalovirus infection. Overall study: CMV infection together with matching HLA type was indicated by public TCR beta signatures.

Trimming removed 2 bases from V and 6 bases from J, with 7 bases in between. The CDR3 covers 12 residues. CDR1 and CDR2 (germline): SGHTA, FQGNSA. TCRdb analysed the reads with MiXCR anew, one entry per CDR3 protein. The sample consists of about 680,000 distinct CDR3 sequences, approximately 25% of them appearing once. This clonotype was observed at least ten times. The sequence derives from a human donor in good health (CMV status not recorded). Some clones in this sample may be carry-over from other donors' samples. The sequenced material came from CD8+ T cells from PBMCs. The rearrangement uses TRBV7-2 and TRBJ1-1; tentatively, D is TRBD1 (5 bases). CDR3 protein: CASSLWGAEAFF. As DNA, the CDR3 is TGTGCCAGCAGCTTATGGGGCGCTGAAGCTTTCTTT.